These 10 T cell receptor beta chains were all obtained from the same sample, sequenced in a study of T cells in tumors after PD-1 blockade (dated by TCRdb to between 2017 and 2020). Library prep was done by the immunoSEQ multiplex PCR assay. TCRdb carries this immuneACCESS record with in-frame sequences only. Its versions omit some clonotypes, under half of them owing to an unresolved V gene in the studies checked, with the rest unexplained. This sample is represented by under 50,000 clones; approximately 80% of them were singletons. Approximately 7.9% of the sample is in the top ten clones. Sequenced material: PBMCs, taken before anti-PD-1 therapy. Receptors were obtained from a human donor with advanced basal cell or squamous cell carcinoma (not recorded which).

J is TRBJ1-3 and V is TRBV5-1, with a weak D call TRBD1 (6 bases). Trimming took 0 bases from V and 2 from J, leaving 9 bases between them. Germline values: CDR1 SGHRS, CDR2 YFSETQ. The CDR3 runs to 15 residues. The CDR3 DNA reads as TGCGCCAGCAGCTTGGTTCAGGGGCCTGGAAACACCATATATTTT. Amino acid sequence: CASSLVQGPGNTIYF.

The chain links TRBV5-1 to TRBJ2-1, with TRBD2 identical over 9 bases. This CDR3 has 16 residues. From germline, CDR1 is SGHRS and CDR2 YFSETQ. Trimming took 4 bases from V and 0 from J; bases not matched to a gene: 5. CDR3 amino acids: CASSLFSGSSYNEQFF. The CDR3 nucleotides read TGCGCCAGCAGCCTGTTTAGCGGGAGCTCCTACAATGAGCAGTTCTTC.

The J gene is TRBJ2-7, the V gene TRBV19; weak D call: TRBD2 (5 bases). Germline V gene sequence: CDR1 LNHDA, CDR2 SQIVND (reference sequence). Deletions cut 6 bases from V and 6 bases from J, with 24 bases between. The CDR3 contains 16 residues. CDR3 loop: CASRPWWGQEEVEQYF. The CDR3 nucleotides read TGTGCCAGTAGACCCTGGTGGGGTCAGGAGGAGGTCGAGCAGTACTTC.

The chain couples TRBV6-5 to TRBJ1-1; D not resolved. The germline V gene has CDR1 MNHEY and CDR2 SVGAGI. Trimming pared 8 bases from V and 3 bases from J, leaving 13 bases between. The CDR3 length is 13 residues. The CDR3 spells CASQFYSYTEAFF. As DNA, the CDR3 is TGTGCCAGCCAATTTTACAGTTACACTGAAGCTTTCTTT.

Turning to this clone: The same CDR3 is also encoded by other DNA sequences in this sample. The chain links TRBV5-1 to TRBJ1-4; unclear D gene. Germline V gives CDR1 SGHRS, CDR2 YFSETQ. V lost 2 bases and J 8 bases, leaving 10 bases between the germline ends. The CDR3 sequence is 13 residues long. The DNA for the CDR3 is TGCGCCAGCAGCTTACGAGTGGGCGAAAAACTGTTTTTT. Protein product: CASSLRVGEKLFF.

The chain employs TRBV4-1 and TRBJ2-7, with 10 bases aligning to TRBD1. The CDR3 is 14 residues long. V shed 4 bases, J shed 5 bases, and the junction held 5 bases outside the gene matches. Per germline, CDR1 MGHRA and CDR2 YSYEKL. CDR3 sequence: CASSPRTGGDEQYF. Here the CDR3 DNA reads TGCGCCAGCAGCCCCAGGACAGGGGGAGACGAGCAGTACTTC.

CDR3 DNA sequence: TGTGCCAGCTTAGAGGGGAATAATTCACCCCTCCACTTT. It yields the protein CASLEGNNSPLHF. This chain connects TRBV2 to TRBJ1-6; D is possibly TRBD1 (5 bases). The CDR3 covers 13 residues. V dropped 8 bases and J dropped 5 bases, with 10 bases sitting between them. Germline V gene sequence: CDR1 SNHLY, CDR2 FYNNEI.

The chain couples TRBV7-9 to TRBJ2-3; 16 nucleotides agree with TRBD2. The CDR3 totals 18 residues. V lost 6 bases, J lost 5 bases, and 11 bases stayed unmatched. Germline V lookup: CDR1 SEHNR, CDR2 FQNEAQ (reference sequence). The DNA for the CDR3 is TGTGCCAGCAGTCGAGCCGGGACTAGCGGGAGGGAGGAAGATACGCAGTATTTT. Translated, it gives CASSRAGTSGREEDTQYF.

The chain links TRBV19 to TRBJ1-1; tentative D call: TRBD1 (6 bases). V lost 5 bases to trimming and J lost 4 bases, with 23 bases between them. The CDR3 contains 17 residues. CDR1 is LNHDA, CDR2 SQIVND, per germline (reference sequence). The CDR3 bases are TGTGCCAGTAGTCCCCAGCTGGGGCAGGGGCAGGCCACTGAAGCTTTCTTT. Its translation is CASSPQLGQGQATEAFF. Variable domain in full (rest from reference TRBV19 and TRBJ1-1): DGGITQSPKYLFRKEGQNVTLSCEQNLNHDAMYWYRQDPGQGLRLIYYSQIVNDFQKGDIAEGYSVSREKKESFPLTVTSAQKNPTAFYLCASSPQLGQGQATEAFFGQGTRLTVV.

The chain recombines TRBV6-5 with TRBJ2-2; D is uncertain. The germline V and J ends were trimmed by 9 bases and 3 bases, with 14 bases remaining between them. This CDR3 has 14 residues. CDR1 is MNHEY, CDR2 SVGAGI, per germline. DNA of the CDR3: TGTGCCAGTACCAGGCCTACGGACACCGGGGAGCTGTTTTTT. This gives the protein CASTRPTDTGELFF.